This TCR beta chain originates from a study of blood T cell repertoires in COVID-19. Measured with immunoSEQ multiplex PCR; TCRdb has only the in-frame clones, and not every one. The table has roughly 200,000 clones, around 90% seen once; the top ten hold 0.62%. The receptor was isolated from a man between 50 and 59 years old with acute or convalescent COVID-19. The sequencing input was peripheral blood.

The CDR3 nucleotides read TGTGCCACCAGTGGGGCACTTGGGCAGTTCTTC. Amino acids: CATSGALGQFF. J is TRBJ2-1 and V is TRBV24-1; D gene uncertain. Trimming left V 5 bases short and J 12 bases short, with 10 bases between. The CDR3 length is 11 residues. The germline CDR1 and CDR2 sequences are KGHDR and SFDVKD.